These T cell receptor beta chains were read from a single sample in a study of T cells after yellow fever vaccination. MiXCR, run by TCRdb on the 5' RACE reads, gives a single entry per CDR3 protein. The sample includes a few hundred thousand distinct CDR3 sequences, under 9% of them seen just once. Sequenced material: CD4+ T cells sorted from PBMCs, taken 5 days after the yellow fever booster vaccination. Receptors originate from a man aged 18 to 29 who received the YFV17D yellow fever vaccine. Each CDR3 is given with its conserved first and last residue. Fields, in order: J gene, clone size, V gene, D gene, CDR3 DNA, CDR3 protein. The D gene is left open where the match is weak. Clone size is shown for a subset of rows, as once, few, many or a class of expanded clone.

>TRBJ1-4|few|TRBV5-1|NA
TGCGCCAGCAGCCCCCCCACGGGAATGAATTCTAATGAAAAACTGTTTTTT
CASSPPTGMNSNEKLFF
>TRBJ2-1|many|TRBV5-4|NA
TGTGCCAGCAGCTTGTCTTCTGCGAATGAGCAGTTCTTC
CASSLSSANEQFF
>TRBJ1-2|NA|TRBV5-1|NA
TGCGCCAGCAGCTTGGTGTACCGCTTTTCTAACTATGGCTACACCTTC
CASSLVYRFSNYGYTF
>TRBJ2-7|many|TRBV7-8|TRBD1
TGTGCCAGCAGCTTAGGGACAGGGGTACAGCAGTACTTC
CASSLGTGVQQYF
>TRBJ1-1|NA|TRBV20-1|NA
TGCAGTGCTAGCGATCGGATCTCAAACACTGAAGCTTTCTTT
CSASDRISNTEAFF
>TRBJ1-2|few|TRBV24-1|NA
TGTGCCACCAGTGATCCCCGAAGGGGAGGCTACACCTTC
CATSDPRRGGYTF
>TRBJ2-6|few|TRBV7-2|NA
TGTGCCAGCAGCTCAGGGGAGGGCGGGGCCAACGTCCTGACTTTC
CASSSGEGGANVLTF
>TRBJ2-5|NA|TRBV18|NA
TGTGCCAGCTCACCCCGGGGCCAAGAGACCCAGTACTTC
CASSPRGQETQYF
>TRBJ1-6|many|TRBV7-2|TRBD1
TGTGCCAGCAGCATGGCAGGGGGTGGACCCCTCCACTTT
CASSMAGGGPLHF
>TRBJ1-3|few|TRBV20-1|NA
TGCAGTGCCCGAGAGTCACTGACAGGCGGGGGCACCATATATTTT
CSARESLTGGGTIYF
>TRBJ2-5|NA|TRBV5-1|TRBD1
TGCGCCAGCAGCAAACAGGGGTACCAAGAGACCCAGTACTTC
CASSKQGYQETQYF
>TRBJ2-2|many|TRBV4-2|TRBD2
TGTGCCAGCAGCCAAGATCCGGGACTAGTAAGCACCGGGGAGCTGTTTTTT
CASSQDPGLVSTGELFF
>TRBJ2-1|many|TRBV7-3|NA
TGTGCCAGCAGCTTTCCGGGGGTCCCCTACAATGAGCAGTTCTTC
CASSFPGVPYNEQFF
>TRBJ1-6|NA|TRBV29-1|NA
TGCAGCGTAGCCCTACAGGGTGATAATTCACCCCTCCACTTT
CSVALQGDNSPLHF
>TRBJ1-2|few|TRBV2|NA
TGTGCCAGCAGTTGGGACTCGTATGGCTACACCTTC
CASSWDSYGYTF
>TRBJ2-2|NA|TRBV5-6|NA
TGTGCCAGCAGCTTCCCCCCGGGGCCCGCGAACACCGGGGAGCTGTTTTTT
CASSFPPGPANTGELFF
>TRBJ2-3|many|TRBV18|TRBD2
TGTGCCAGCTCACCCACTAGCGGATCAGATACGCAGTATTTT
CASSPTSGSDTQYF
>TRBJ2-5|NA|TRBV4-1|TRBD2
TGCGCCAGCAGCCAGAGAGGACTAGCGGGGGCCCAGCAGTACTTC
CASSQRGLAGAQQYF
>TRBJ2-5|NA|TRBV3-1|NA
TGTGCCAGCAGCCAAGATTGGCACCGCCGGGAGACCCAGTACTTC
CASSQDWHRRETQYF
>TRBJ1-6|NA|TRBV4-2|TRBD1
TGTGCCAGCAGCCAAGATACAACAGGGGCGATACCACCCCTCCACTTT
CASSQDTTGAIPPLHF
>TRBJ2-1|NA|TRBV15|TRBD2
TGTGCCACCAGCAGCGGGACTAGCGGGGGGGCCTTCTACAATGAGCAGTTCTTC
CATSSGTSGGAFYNEQFF
>TRBJ2-6|NA|TRBV5-1|TRBD2
TGCGCCAGCAGCTTACTAGCGGGGTACTCTGGGGCCAACGTCCTGACTTTC
CASSLLAGYSGANVLTF
>TRBJ1-4|NA|TRBV7-2|NA
TGTGCCAGCAGCTTAGGCAGGGCTAATGAAAAACTGTTTTTT
CASSLGRANEKLFF
>TRBJ1-4|few|TRBV10-1|NA
TGCGCCAGCAGTGGGACTGAAGCAACTAATGAAAAACTGTTTTTT
CASSGTEATNEKLFF
>TRBJ1-1|few|TRBV12-3/TRBV12-4|TRBD1
TGTGCCAGCAGTTTAGGAGAGGGACAGGTCGCTTTCTTT
CASSLGEGQVAFF
>TRBJ2-1|many|TRBV6-6|NA
TGTGCCAGCGAAGAACCTAGCTCCTACAATGAGCAGTTCTTC
CASEEPSSYNEQFF
>TRBJ2-1|few|TRBV5-1|NA
TGCGCCAGCGCCGGACAGAGTGAGCAGTTCTTC
CASAGQSEQFF
>TRBJ2-3|many|TRBV5-1|NA
TGCGCCAGCAGGCCGGGAGCAGATACGCAGTATTTT
CASRPGADTQYF
>TRBJ2-1|few|TRBV20-1|TRBD2
TGCAGTCCGGAGCGGGGGGGTTTGTTGAATGAGCAGTTCTTC
CSPERGGLLNEQFF
>TRBJ2-7|many|TRBV5-1|NA
TGCGCCAGCAGCATGGGTCTCTGGGGCGAGCTAGTCTCCGACGAGCAGTACTTC
CASSMGLWGELVSDEQYF
>TRBJ2-2|many|TRBV7-8|NA
TGTGCCAGCAGCGCAGTCGCGAACACCGGGGAGCTGTTTTTT
CASSAVANTGELFF
>TRBJ2-7|few|TRBV6-2/TRBV6-3|NA
TGTGCCAGCAGCCCCGCAGATTACGAGCAGTACTTC
CASSPADYEQYF